This note documents a single T cell receptor (beta chain) sequence. Its antigen is not identified. This sample was included in a study of T cell responses to AZD1222 COVID-19 vaccine. Study results and limitations: Variant regions that are unmutated are reportedly the target of nearly half of spike-specific TCRs. Most donors were white British and more were female, and clonal diversity was possibly underestimated.

Generated by immunoSEQ multiplex PCR, the TCRdb table keeps only in-frame clones and is missing some. The table records some 140,000 clones, under 95% of them present only once. J lost 4 bases, V lost 0 bases, and 4 bases had no gene match. Germline V gene data show CDR1 as SEHNR and CDR2 as FQNEAQ (reference sequence). This CDR3 spans 16 amino acids. Material: peripheral blood, obtained on day 0 of AZD1222 vaccination. This sequence originates from an adult in good health. This chain links TRBV7-9 with TRBJ2-5, with 11 bases identical to TRBD2. CDR3 in amino acids: CASSLAVLAGGETQYF. CDR3 sequence (DNA): TGTGCCAGCAGCTTAGCTGTCCTAGCGGGGGGAGAGACCCAGTACTTC.